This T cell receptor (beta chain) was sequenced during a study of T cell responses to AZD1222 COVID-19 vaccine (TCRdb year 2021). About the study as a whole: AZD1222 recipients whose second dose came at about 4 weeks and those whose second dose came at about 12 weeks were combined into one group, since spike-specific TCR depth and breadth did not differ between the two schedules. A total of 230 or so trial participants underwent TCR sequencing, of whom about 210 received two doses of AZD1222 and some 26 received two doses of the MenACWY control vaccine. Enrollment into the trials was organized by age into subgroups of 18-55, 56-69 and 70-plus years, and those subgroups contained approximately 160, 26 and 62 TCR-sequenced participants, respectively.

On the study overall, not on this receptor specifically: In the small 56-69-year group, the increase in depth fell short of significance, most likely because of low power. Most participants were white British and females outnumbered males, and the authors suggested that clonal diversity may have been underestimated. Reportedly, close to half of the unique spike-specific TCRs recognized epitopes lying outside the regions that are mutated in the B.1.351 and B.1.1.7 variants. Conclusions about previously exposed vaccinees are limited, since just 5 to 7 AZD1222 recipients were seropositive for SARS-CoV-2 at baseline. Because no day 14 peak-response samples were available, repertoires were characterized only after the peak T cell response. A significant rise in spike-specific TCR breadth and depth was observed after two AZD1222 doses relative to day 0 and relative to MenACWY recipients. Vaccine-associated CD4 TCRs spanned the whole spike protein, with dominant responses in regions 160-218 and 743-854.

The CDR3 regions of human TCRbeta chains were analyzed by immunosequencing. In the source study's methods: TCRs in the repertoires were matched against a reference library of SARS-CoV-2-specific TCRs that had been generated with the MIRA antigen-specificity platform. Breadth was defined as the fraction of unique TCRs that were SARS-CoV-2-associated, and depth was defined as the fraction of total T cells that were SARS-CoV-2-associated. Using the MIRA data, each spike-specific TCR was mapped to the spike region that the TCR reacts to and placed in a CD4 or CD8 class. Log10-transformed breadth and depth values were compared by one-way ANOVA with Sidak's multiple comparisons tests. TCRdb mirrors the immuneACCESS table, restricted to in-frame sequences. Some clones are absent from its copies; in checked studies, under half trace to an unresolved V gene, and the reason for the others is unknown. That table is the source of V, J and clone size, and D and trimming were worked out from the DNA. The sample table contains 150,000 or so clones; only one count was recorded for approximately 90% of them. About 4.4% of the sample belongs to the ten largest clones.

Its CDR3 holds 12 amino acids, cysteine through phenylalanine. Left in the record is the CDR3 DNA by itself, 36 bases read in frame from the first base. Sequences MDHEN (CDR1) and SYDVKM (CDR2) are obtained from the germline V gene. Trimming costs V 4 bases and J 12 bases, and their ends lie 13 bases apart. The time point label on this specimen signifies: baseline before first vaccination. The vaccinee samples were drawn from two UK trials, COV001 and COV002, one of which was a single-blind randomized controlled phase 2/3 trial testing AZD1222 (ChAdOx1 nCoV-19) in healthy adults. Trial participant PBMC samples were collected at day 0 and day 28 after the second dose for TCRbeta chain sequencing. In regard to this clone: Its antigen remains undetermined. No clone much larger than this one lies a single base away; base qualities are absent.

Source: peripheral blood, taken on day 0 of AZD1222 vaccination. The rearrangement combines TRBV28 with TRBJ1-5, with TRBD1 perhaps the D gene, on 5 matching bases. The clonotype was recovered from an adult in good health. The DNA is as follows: TGTGCCAGCAGTTCGGGAACGGGGGTCCAGCATTTT. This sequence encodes CASSSGTGVQHF.